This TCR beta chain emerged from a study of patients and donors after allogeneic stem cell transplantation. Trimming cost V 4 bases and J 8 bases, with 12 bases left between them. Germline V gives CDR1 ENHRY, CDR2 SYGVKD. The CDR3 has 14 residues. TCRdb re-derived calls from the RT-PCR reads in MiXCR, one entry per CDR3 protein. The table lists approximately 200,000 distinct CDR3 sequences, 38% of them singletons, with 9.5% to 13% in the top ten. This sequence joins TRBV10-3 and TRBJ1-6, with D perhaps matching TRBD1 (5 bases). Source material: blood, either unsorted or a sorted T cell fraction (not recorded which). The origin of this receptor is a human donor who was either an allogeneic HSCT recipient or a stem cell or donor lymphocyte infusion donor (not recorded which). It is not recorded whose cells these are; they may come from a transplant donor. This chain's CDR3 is CAISAPGLDSPLHF. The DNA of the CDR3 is TGTGCCATCAGTGCCCCAGGGTTGGATTCACCCCTCCACTTT.